This T cell receptor (beta chain) was captured by sequencing in a study of T cells in Graves' hyperthyroidism and ophthalmopathy. On the study more broadly: Peripheral blood was taken when the disease was first diagnosed, before any treatment began.

Template material for amplifying TCR beta CDR3 regions consisted of RNA transcripts. TCR CDR3 regions were first amplified by RT-PCR with HTBI primers. TCRdb re-called the multiplex PCR reads with MiXCR, one entry per CDR3 protein. The sample contains about 640,000 distinct CDR3 sequences, more than 14% of which appear only once. Germline CDR1 and CDR2: SGHDN and FVKESK. The CDR3 sequence is 13 residues long. V was pared by 2 bases and J by 10 bases, with 12 bases between. The chain joins TRBV14 to TRBJ2-1; D is unresolved. The sample taken for sequencing was blood. This receptor was obtained from a woman aged 50 to 65 with Graves' ophthalmopathy. The CDR3 region is CASSQRVFGEQFF. CDR3 bases: TGTGCCAGCAGCCAACGTGTGTTCGGAGAGCAGTTCTTC.